This is a list of T cell receptor beta chains from one sample in a study of blood T cell repertoires in COVID-19. TCRdb's table, derived via immunoSEQ multiplex PCR, lists solely in-frame clones and lacks some. The table has around 250,000 clones, about nine tenths seen once. Sequencing input: PBMCs or T cells enriched from blood (not recorded which). Receptors were obtained from a man aged 45 to 65 who had been exposed to COVID-19. Both conserved end residues are part of each CDR3. The D gene is left open where the match is weak. Rows give clone size only sometimes, using once, few, many, or a class for an expanded clone.

V gene	CDR3 length	clone size	D gene	J gene	CDR3 DNA	CDR3 protein
TRBV11-2	15	-	TRBD1	TRBJ1-2	TGTGCCAGCAGCCAGCGACAGGGAGTTGGCTATGGCTACACCTTC	CASSQRQGVGYGYTF
TRBV2	14	-	-	TRBJ1-6	TGTGCCAGCGGAAGAATTACAGAAAATTCACCCCTCCACTTT	CASGRITENSPLHF
TRBV6-5	14	-	-	TRBJ1-1	TGTGCCAGCAGTTTGCAGGGTCTCAGCACTGAAGCTTTCTTT	CASSLQGLSTEAFF
TRBV5-1	16	-	-	TRBJ1-3	TGCGCCAGCAGCTTGGTGTCCGGGGACTCTGGAAACACCATATATTTT	CASSLVSGDSGNTIYF
TRBV3-1/TRBV3-2	15	-	TRBD2	TRBJ2-2	TGTGCCAGCAGCCATGGGACTAGCGGCCCCGGGGAGCTGTTTTTT	CASSHGTSGPGELFF
TRBV25-1	15	-	-	TRBJ2-5	TGTGCCAGCAGTGAGTGGAGGGGTGGACAAGAGACCCAGTACTTC	CASSEWRGGQETQYF
TRBV7-9	15	-	TRBD1	TRBJ1-2	TGTGCCAGCAGCTTAGGGACAGGGAGGTACTATGGCTACACCTTC	CASSLGTGRYYGYTF
TRBV27	13	once	-	TRBJ1-2	TGTGCCAGCAGTTCGACAGGATTCTATGGCTACACCTTC	CASSSTGFYGYTF
TRBV12-3/TRBV12-4	13	-	TRBD2	TRBJ2-1	TGTGCCAGCAGTCTGCTAGCGGACAATGAGCAGTTCTTC	CASSLLADNEQFF
TRBV6-5	14	-	TRBD2	TRBJ2-1	TGTGCCAGCACTCCTAGCGGAGCCTACAATGAGCAGTTCTTC	CASTPSGAYNEQFF
TRBV10-3	16	-	-	TRBJ2-6	TGTGCCATCAGTGAAAATCGGGGGGCAGGGGCCAACGTCCTGACTTTC	CAISENRGAGANVLTF
TRBV19	17	-	TRBD1	TRBJ1-5	TGTGCCAGTAGTATCCTCCCGGGACAGGGGGCCCACCGGCCCCAGCATTTT	CASSILPGQGAHRPQHF
TRBV3-1/TRBV3-2	14	-	-	TRBJ1-5	TGTGCCAGCAGCCAAGGTAATAGCAATCAGCCCCAGCATTTT	CASSQGNSNQPQHF
TRBV20-1	12	-	-	TRBJ2-3	TGCAGTGCTAGTAAGGGGGCAGATACGCAGTATTTT	CSASKGADTQYF
TRBV2	14	once	TRBD1	TRBJ1-5	TGTGCCAGCAGTTCTAGGGGGCTGTCCCAGCCCCAGCATTTT	CASSSRGLSQPQHF
TRBV27	16	-	-	TRBJ1-1	TGTGCCAGCAGTTCCGCCCCAGGTGCTGCCAGGACTGAAGCTTTCTTT	CASSSAPGAARTEAFF
TRBV10-3	12	-	-	TRBJ1-3	TGTGCCATCCAGGGGACGGCAGACACCATATATTTT	CAIQGTADTIYF